The source of this T cell receptor beta chain is a study of shared clonotypes between healthy human individuals. Study-level findings and limits: Four donors shared around 5.1% of their naive CD4 clonotypes. What limited the represented genetic and exposure-history diversity was the small number of donors. Sampling involved blood alone; tissue repertoires likely differ.

Sequencing was performed with immunoSEQ multiplex PCR; in TCRdb, only in-frame clones are kept and a portion is missing. The sample has about 1.5 million clones, 95% to 99% seen once. This CDR3 has 10 amino acids. Germline V gene lookup returns CDR1 DFQATT and CDR2 SNEGSKA (reference sequence). V was pared by 6 bases and J by 7 bases, with 7 bases between. As regards this clone: Its antigen remains unidentified.

Sequencing input: naive CD4+ T cells sorted from blood. The sample's subset: CD45RA+ positively selected. This sequence was found in a man younger than 40 in good health. The chain recombines TRBV20-1 with TRBJ2-1; D unresolved. CDR3: CSASWNEQFF. The CDR3 DNA reads as TGCAGTGCCTCTTGGAATGAGCAGTTCTTC.